The entry below describes one T cell receptor (beta chain). This CDR3 contains 13 residues. The V gene's germline CDR1 is LNHDA and CDR2 SQIVND (reference sequence). Trimming took 8 bases from V and 5 from J; bases not matched to a gene: 3. This sample stems from a study of blood T cell repertoires in COVID-19. Background on the study: Spain, Italy and the United States supplied samples that represented acute and convalescent COVID-19. PBMCs, B-cell-depleted T cells, or T cells provided the cDNA or gDNA that made up the material.

Generated by immunoSEQ multiplex PCR, the TCRdb table keeps only in-frame clones and is missing some. This sample has approximately 100,000 clones, with 80% found just once. This sequence joins TRBV19 and TRBJ1-5; TRBD1 aligns across 10 bases. This receptor was identified in a human donor in a cohort sampled during active or convalescent COVID-19. The specimen sequenced was peripheral blood. The CDR3 loop reads CASATGGDQPQHF. The CDR3 nucleotides read TGTGCCAGTGCGACAGGGGGCGATCAGCCCCAGCATTTT.